The TCR beta chain under discussion was sequenced for a study of shared clonotypes between healthy human individuals. The authors loaded approximately 220 ng DNA, 30,000 to 35,000 T cell genomes, into sorted-subset replicate PCRs. Profiling relied on immunoSEQ multiplex PCR, and the TCRdb table lists in-frame clones only, not all of them. This table holds a few million clones, almost 96% found once. The CDR3 is 15 residues long. Germline V CDR1 and CDR2: SNHLY, FYNNEI. Trimming pared 4 bases from V and 1 base from J, leaving 13 bases between. The chain employs TRBV2 and TRBJ1-1, with a tentative D call TRBD1 (5 bases). The clonotype comes from a young man in good health. Input material: naive CD4+ T cells sorted from blood. Regarding subset: CD45RA+ positively selected. CDR3 coding DNA: TGTGCCAGCAGTGTCTCCGGGACGGCGAACACTGAAGCTTTCTTT. The encoded protein is CASSVSGTANTEAFF.